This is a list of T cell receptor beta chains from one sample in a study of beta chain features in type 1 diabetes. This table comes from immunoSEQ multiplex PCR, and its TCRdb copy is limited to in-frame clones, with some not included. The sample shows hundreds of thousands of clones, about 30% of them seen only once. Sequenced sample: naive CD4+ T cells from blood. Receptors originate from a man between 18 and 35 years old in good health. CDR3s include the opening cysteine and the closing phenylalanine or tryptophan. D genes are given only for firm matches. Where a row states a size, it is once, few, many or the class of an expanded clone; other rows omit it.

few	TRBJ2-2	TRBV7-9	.	TGTGCCAGCAGCTCCCTGGATGGCGGGGAGCTGTTTTTT	CASSSLDGGELFF
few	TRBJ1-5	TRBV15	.	TGTGCCACCAGCAGACAGCCTAGCAATCAGCCCCAGCATTTT	CATSRQPSNQPQHF
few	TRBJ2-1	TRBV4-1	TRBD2	TGCGCCAGCAGCCAAGAGGGAGGGAGGGCCCTTTACAATGAGCAGTTCTTC	CASSQEGGRALYNEQFF
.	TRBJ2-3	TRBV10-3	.	TGTGCCATCAGTGCCGGGAGAGCAGATACGCAGTATTTT	CAISAGRADTQYF
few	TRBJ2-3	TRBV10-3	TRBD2	TGTGCCATCAGCCACCTGACTAGCGGCTCCACAGATACGCAGTATTTT	CAISHLTSGSTDTQYF
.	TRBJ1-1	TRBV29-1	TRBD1	TGCAGCGTTGGACAGGGAGGAGGGGCTGAAGCTTTCTTT	CSVGQGGGAEAFF
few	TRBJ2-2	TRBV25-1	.	TGTGCCACCCGTACAGGGTTGGACACCGGGGAGCTGTTTTTT	CATRTGLDTGELFF
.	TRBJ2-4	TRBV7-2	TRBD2	TGTGCCAGCAGCCAGGGACTAGCGGGAAACATTCAGTACTTC	CASSQGLAGNIQYF
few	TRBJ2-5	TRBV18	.	TGTGCCAGCTCACCACCGGGGTCCGGAGAGACCCAGTACTTC	CASSPPGSGETQYF
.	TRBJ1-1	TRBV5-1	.	TGCGCCAGCAGCTCGCCCTTCGGCGGATTGAACACTGAAGCTTTCTTT	CASSSPFGGLNTEAFF
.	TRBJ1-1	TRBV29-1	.	TGCAGCGTTGAAGCCACACATACCACTGAAGCTTTCTTT	CSVEATHTTEAFF
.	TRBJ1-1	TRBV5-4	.	TGTGCCAGCAGCCCCGAGGCACAGAACACTGAAGCTTTCTTT	CASSPEAQNTEAFF
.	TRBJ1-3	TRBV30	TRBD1	TGTGCCTGGAGTGTAAGGACAGGGCCTGGAAACACCATATATTTT	CAWSVRTGPGNTIYF
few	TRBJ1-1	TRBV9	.	TGTGCCAGCAGCGTAGATGCAGTGAACACTGAAGCTTTCTTT	CASSVDAVNTEAFF
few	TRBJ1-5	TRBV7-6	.	TGTGCCAGCAGCTGGGATAGCAATCAGCCCCAGCATTTT	CASSWDSNQPQHF
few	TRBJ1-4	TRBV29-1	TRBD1	TGCAGCGTTAGCCCGGGACAGAGTAATGAAAAACTGTTTTTT	CSVSPGQSNEKLFF
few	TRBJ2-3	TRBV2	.	TGTGCCAGCGATCCGGGCCTGACTGCTGGCACAGATACGCAGTATTTT	CASDPGLTAGTDTQYF
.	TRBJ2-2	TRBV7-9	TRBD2	TGTGCCAGCAGCTCGCCGGAGCGGGGAAACACCGGGGAGCTGTTTTTT	CASSSPERGNTGELFF
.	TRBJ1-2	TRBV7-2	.	TGTGCCAGCAGCTTAACCCTGGGGCAGGATCTTGGCTACACCTTC	CASSLTLGQDLGYTF
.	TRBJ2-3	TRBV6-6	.	TGTGCCAGCGCCCGGACAGATACGCAGTATTTT	CASARTDTQYF
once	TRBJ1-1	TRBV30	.	TGTGCCTGGAGTGTGAGGCCCAACACTGAAGCTTTCTTT	CAWSVRPNTEAFF
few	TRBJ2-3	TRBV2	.	TGTGCCAGCAAGATAACAGGCGGAGCGGATACGCAGTATTTT	CASKITGGADTQYF
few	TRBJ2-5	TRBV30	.	TGTGCCTGGAAAGGGTACCAAGAGACCCAGTACTTC	CAWKGYQETQYF
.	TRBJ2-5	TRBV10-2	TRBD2	TGCGCCAGCAGTACCCTGACTAGCGGGAGAGGGAAGACCCAGTACTTC	CASSTLTSGRGKTQYF
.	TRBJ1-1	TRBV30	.	TGTGCCTGGAGTGTAGGAGGGGGAAGCACTGAAGCTTTCTTT	CAWSVGGGSTEAFF
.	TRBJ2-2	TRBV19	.	TGTGCCAGTAGTATAGTTCGCCCCGGGGAGCTGTTTTTT	CASSIVRPGELFF
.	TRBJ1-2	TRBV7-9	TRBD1	TGTGCCAGCAGCCCCCCCTCAGGGGGCGACTATGGCTACACCTTC	CASSPPSGGDYGYTF
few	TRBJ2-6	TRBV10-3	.	TGTGCCATCAGGAACTCTGGGGCCAACGTCCTGACTTTC	CAIRNSGANVLTF
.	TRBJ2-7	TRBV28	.	TGTGCCAGCAGTTTGGGACCCAGGACCGAGCAGTACTTC	CASSLGPRTEQYF
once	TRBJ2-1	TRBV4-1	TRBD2	TGCGCCAGCAGCCCCGGACTAGCGGCTTACAATGAGCAGTTCTTC	CASSPGLAAYNEQFF
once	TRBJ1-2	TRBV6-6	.	TGTGCCAGCAGTTCTACAGGGTATGGCTACACCTTC	CASSSTGYGYTF
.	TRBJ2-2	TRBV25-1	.	TGTGCCAGCAGTGCAAGGATAACCGGGGAGCTGTTTTTT	CASSARITGELFF
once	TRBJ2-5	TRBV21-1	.	TGTGCCAGCAGCAAAGATCTACTAGCGGGAGCCATCCAAGAGACCCAGTACTTC	CASSKDLLAGAIQETQYF
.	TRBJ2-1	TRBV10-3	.	TGTGCCATCAGTGAAGCGGGTAGCTCCTACAATGAGCAGTTCTTC	CAISEAGSSYNEQFF
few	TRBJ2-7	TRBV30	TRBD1	TGTGCCTGGAGTACAGGGGGGAGCGAGCAGTACTTC	CAWSTGGSEQYF
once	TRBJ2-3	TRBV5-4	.	TGTGCCAGCAAGGTGGGAACGAGCACAGATACGCAGTATTTT	CASKVGTSTDTQYF
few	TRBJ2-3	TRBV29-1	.	TGCACCGGCGGGCGGAGGGGAGATACGCAGTATTTT	CTGGRRGDTQYF
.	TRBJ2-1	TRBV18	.	TGTGCCAGCTCAGGTCGGGATGAGCAGTTCTTC	CASSGRDEQFF
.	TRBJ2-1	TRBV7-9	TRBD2	TGTGCCAGCATCCTTACTAGCGGGAGCGGAGGCGAGCAGTTCTTC	CASILTSGSGGEQFF
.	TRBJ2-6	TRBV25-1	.	TGTGCCACCTTTACCCGAGGGGCTGGGGCCAACGTCCTGACTTTC	CATFTRGAGANVLTF
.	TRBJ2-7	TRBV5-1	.	TGCGCCAGCAGCTTTTCTGATTGGAGCTACGAGCAGTACTTC	CASSFSDWSYEQYF
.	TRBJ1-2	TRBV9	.	TGTGCCAGCAGCGTAGAATCTAACTATGGCTACACCTTC	CASSVESNYGYTF
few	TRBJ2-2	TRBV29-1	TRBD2	TGCAGCGTTGAACTACTAGCGGGAGTCACCGGGGAGCTGTTTTTT	CSVELLAGVTGELFF
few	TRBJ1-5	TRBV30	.	TGTGCCTGGGACAGTAGCAATCAGCCCCAGCATTTT	CAWDSSNQPQHF
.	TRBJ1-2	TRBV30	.	TGTGCCTGGAGTCTGATGGAATATGGCTACACCTTC	CAWSLMEYGYTF
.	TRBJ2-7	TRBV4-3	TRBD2	TGCGCCAGCAGCCAAGGGACTAGCGGAGGCTCCTACGAGCAGTACTTC	CASSQGTSGGSYEQYF
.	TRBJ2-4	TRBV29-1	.	TGCAGCGTTGAAGGGGTCCCGGGGATTCGGAACATTCAGTACTTC	CSVEGVPGIRNIQYF
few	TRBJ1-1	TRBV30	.	TGTGCCTGGAGCGAGTCCCGGGACACTGAAGCTTTCTTT	CAWSESRDTEAFF
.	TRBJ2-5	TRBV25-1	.	TGTGCCAGCAGTGATCTGACAGACCCTAGGGAGACCCAGTACTTC	CASSDLTDPRETQYF
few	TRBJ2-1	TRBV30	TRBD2	TGTGCCTGGAGTCCTTTAAGGACTAGCGGCTACAATGAGCAGTTCTTC	CAWSPLRTSGYNEQFF
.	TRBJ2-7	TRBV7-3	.	TGTGCCAGCAGCTTGGGGGATTCCCCTTTCTACGAGCAGTACTTC	CASSLGDSPFYEQYF
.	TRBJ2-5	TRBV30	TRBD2	TGTGCCTGGAGCGATGCGGGGGGAAGGCAAGAGACCCAGTACTTC	CAWSDAGGRQETQYF